This paragraph reports one TCR beta chain. The sample comes from a study of blood T cell repertoires in COVID-19. Background on the study: Sample material is recorded as cDNA or gDNA derived from T cells, B-cell-depleted T cells, or PBMCs.

Here immunoSEQ multiplex PCR was the method, and the copy in TCRdb shows in-frame clones only, minus some. Among about 95,000 clones, around 81% were seen once, and the ten largest hold under 5.5%. Per germline, CDR1 MNHEY and CDR2 SMNVEV (reference sequence). The CDR3 extends over 16 amino acids. V was clipped by 5 bases and J by 1 base, with 14 bases between them. The TCR comes from a man of 80 years or more with COVID-19, enrolled during active disease. The specimen sequenced was peripheral blood. This chain links TRBV27 with TRBJ2-2, with D perhaps TRBD1 (6 bases). The CDR3 DNA is TGTGCCAGCAGTCAATTCGGACAGCTGAACACCGGGGAGCTGTTTTTT. Its translation is CASSQFGQLNTGELFF.